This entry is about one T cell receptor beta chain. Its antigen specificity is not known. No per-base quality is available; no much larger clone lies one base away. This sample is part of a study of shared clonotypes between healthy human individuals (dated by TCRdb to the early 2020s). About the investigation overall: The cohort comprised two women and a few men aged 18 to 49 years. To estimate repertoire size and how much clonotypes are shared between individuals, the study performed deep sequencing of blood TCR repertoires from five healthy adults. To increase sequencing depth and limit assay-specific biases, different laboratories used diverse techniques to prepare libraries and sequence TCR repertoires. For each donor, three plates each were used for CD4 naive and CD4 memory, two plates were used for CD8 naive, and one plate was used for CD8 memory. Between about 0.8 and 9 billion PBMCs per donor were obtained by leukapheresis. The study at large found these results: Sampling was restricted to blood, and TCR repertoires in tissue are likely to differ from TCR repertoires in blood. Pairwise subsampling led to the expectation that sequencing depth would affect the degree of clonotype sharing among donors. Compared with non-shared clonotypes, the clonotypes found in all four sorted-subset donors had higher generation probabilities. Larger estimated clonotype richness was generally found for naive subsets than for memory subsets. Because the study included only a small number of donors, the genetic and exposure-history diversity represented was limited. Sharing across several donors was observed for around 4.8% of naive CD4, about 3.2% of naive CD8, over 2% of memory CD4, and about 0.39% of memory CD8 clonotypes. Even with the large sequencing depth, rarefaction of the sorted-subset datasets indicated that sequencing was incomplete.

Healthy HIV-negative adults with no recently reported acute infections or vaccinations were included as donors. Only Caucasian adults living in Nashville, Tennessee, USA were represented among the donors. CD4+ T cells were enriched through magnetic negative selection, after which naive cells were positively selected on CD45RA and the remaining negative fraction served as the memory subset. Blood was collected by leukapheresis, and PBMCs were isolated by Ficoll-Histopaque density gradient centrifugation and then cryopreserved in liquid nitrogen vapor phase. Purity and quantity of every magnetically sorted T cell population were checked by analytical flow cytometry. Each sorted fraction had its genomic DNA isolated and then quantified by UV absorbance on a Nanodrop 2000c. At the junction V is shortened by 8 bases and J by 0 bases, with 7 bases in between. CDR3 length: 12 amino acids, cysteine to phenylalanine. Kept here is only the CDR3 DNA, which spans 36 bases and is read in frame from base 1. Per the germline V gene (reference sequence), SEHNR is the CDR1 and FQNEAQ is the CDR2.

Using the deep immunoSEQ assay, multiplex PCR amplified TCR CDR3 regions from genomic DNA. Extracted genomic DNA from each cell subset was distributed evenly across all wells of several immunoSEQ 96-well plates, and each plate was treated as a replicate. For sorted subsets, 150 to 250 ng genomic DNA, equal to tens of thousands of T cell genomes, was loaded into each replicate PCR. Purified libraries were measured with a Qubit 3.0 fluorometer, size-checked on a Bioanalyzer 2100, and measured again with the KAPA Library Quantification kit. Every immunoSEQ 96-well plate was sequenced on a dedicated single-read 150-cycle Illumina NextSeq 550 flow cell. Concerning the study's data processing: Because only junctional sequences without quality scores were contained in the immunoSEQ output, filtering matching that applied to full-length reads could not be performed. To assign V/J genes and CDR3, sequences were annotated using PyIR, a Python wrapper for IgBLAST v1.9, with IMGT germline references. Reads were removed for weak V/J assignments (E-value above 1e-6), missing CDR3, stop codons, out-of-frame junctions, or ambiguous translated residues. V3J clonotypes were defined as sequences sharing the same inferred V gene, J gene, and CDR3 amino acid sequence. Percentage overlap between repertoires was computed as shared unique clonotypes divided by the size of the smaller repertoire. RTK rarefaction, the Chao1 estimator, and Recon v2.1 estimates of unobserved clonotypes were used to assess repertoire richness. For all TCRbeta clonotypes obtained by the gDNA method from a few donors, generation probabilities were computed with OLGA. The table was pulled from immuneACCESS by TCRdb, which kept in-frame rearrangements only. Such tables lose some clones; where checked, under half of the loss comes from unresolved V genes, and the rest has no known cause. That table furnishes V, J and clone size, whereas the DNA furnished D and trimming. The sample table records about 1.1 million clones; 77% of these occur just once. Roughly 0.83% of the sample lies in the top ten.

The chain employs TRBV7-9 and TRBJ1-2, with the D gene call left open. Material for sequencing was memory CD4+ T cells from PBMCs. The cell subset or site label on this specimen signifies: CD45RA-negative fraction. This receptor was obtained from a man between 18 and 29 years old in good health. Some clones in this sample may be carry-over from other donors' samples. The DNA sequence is TGTGCCAGCGCAACACCTAACTATGGCTACACCTTC. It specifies CASATPNYGYTF.